This TCR beta chain appears in the sequencing data of a study of type 1 and type 2 diabetes patients. Study summary: T cells were magnetically sorted from PBMCs as CD4+ or CD8+ subsets.

PCR was run on genomic DNA. A primer set of 30 forward and 13 reverse primers amplified the CDR3. TCRdb redid the calling of the multiplex PCR reads with MiXCR, one entry per CDR3 protein. The sample records 250,000 to 300,000 distinct CDR3 sequences, around 47% being singletons. CDR1 is DFQATT, CDR2 SNEGSKA, per germline (reference sequence). Trimming pared 0 bases from V and 1 base from J, leaving 9 bases between. The CDR3 length is 14 residues. This clonotype was counted only a few times. The target antigen is unknown. Points from the study as a whole: Type 2 diabetes patients had few highly-expanded CD4+ clones, median one.

Specimen: peripheral blood mononuclear cells (PBMCs). This clonotype originated in a man aged 18 to 29 with type 2 diabetes. V is TRBV20-1 and J is TRBJ1-1; TRBD1 is a possible D gene (6 bases). CDR3 in DNA: TGCAGTGCTAGAGACCGCAGGGGGAACACTGAAGCTTTCTTT. Translating it yields CSARDRRGNTEAFF.